The 29 T cell receptor beta chains reported below all come from one sample, sequenced in a study of blood T cell repertoires in COVID-19 (dated by TCRdb to the early 2020s). The library was prepared using the immunoSEQ multiplex PCR assay. The clones in this table, taken by TCRdb from immuneACCESS, are in-frame only. Not every clone is retained; where verified, under half of the shortfall comes from an unresolved V gene, and the cause of the rest is unknown. This sample holds 50,000 to 65,000 clones; over 65% were observed only once. Around 5.1% of the sample goes to the ten largest clones. Sequenced input: peripheral blood. The receptors were gathered from a man aged 40-49 years with active COVID-19.

This clone came up a few times. The rearrangement joins TRBV6-5 to TRBJ1-1; 11 bases line up with TRBD1. The length of the CDR3 is 15 residues. Germline CDR1 reads MNHEY; CDR2 reads SVGAGI. Trimming removed 5 bases from V and 3 bases from J; junction bases left unmatched: 5. The CDR3 region has the DNA TGTGCCAGCAGTACCAGGACAGGGGGCTACACTGAAGCTTTCTTT. Translating gives CASSTRTGGYTEAFF.

The chain has TRBV7-8 and TRBJ2-3; TRBD2 matches at 9 bases. This CDR3 region has 16 residues. Germline V gene lookup returns CDR1 SGHVS and CDR2 FQNEAQ. Trimming took 3 bases from V and 0 from J; bases not matched to a gene: 4. CDR3 amino acids: CASSFASGTSTDTQYF. For the CDR3, the DNA is TGTGCCAGCAGCTTCGCTAGCGGGACTAGCACAGATACGCAGTATTTT.

The count of this clone is one. The chain links TRBV3-1 (or the pseudogene TRBV3-2) to TRBJ1-1, with a weak D call TRBD1 (6 bases). Germline loops: CDR1 LGHDT, CDR2 YNNKEL (reference sequence). This CDR3 has 12 amino acids. Trimming took off 4 bases at V and 8 bases at J, with 11 bases between the two ends. CDR3 DNA sequence: TGTGCCAGCAGCCCAGGACAGTTCGAAGCTTTCTTT. It specifies CASSPGQFEAFF.

Comments on this clone: The same CDR3 also results from other DNA sequences found in this sample. The CDR3 DNA sequence: TGTGCCAGCAGCCAAGATCTGAATCAGCCCCAGCATTTT. Encoded protein: CASSQDLNQPQHF. The chain combines TRBV3-1 (or the pseudogene TRBV3-2) with TRBJ1-5, with unresolved D. The V gene's germline CDR1 is LGHDT and CDR2 YNNKEL (reference sequence). Trimming removed 0 bases at V and 4 bases at J, with 4 bases between. This CDR3 has 13 residues.

CDR3 DNA sequence: TGCGCCAGCAGCTTAGGGGAGGGTCGAGGGGTAAAAGCTTTCTTT. Amino acid sequence: CASSLGEGRGVKAFF. The rearrangement links TRBV5-1 to TRBJ1-1, with a possible D match to TRBD1 (5 bases). V lost 2 bases and J lost 9, with 20 bases in between. Germline V gene lookup returns CDR1 SGHRS and CDR2 YFSETQ. The CDR3 consists of 15 residues.

The V gene is TRBV13, the J gene TRBJ2-1, with 14 nucleotides matching TRBD2. The CDR3 totals 16 residues. The V and J ends lost 5 bases and 9 bases, in that order; junction bases with no gene match: 9. The germline gives CDR1 PRHDT, CDR2 FYEKMQ (reference sequence). The CDR3 region has the DNA TGTGCCAGCAGCCCATGGGGACTAGCGGGAGTAGGTGAGCAGTTCTTC. This translates into CASSPWGLAGVGEQFF. The variable domain in full, completed from reference TRBV13 and TRBJ2-1, reads AAGVIQSPRHLIKEKRETATLKCYPIPRHDTVYWYQQGPGQDPQFLISFYEKMQSDKGSIPDRFSAQQFSDYHSELNMSSLELGDSALYFCASSPWGLAGVGEQFFGPGTRLTVL.

The chain uses TRBV6-4 and TRBJ1-3, with no clear D. V lost 2 bases to trimming and J lost 8 bases, with 13 bases between them. The CDR3 has 14 residues. In germline, CDR1 is MRHNA, CDR2 SNTAGT. CDR3 sequence reads: CASSDPRGGHTIYF. DNA for the CDR3: TGTGCCAGCAGTGACCCCCGGGGTGGGCACACCATATATTTT.

The genes are TRBV5-6 and TRBJ2-7; 8 nucleotides line up with TRBD1. The CDR3 consists of 16 residues. Per germline, CDR1 SGHDT and CDR2 YYEEEE. Losses at the gene ends were 0 bases for V and 6 bases for J; bases not matched to a gene: 11. The CDR3 loop is CASSLGWRTGSGEQYF. The CDR3, as DNA: TGTGCCAGCAGCTTGGGGTGGAGGACAGGGTCCGGCGAGCAGTACTTC.

The CDR3 DNA follows: TGCGCCAGCAGTGAAAGCGGATCCTACGAGCAGTACTTC. Its protein product is CASSESGSYEQYF. This chain connects TRBV10-2 to TRBJ2-7; D is perhaps TRBD2 (5 bases). Per the germline V gene, CDR1 is WSHSY and CDR2 is SAAADI. CDR3 length equals 13 residues. The V and J ends lost 3 bases and 1 base respectively, with 7 bases between them.

CDR3 in amino acids: CASISCVVRYNEQFF. The CDR3 DNA follows: TGTGCCAGCATTTCCTGCGTAGTGCGATACAATGAGCAGTTCTTC. The rearrangement joins TRBV6-5 to TRBJ2-1; unclear D gene. This CDR3 has 15 amino acids. V was shortened by 7 bases and J by 4 bases, with 17 bases between the two germline ends. From germline, CDR1 is MNHEY and CDR2 SVGAGI.

The V gene is TRBV6-2 or TRBV6-3, the J gene TRBJ2-7, with TRBD2 matching 7 bases. Germline V gives CDR1 MNHEY, CDR2 SVGEGT. This CDR3 contains 16 residues. V was clipped by 4 bases and J by 0 bases; unmatched bases: 9. In DNA form, the CDR3 reads TGTGCCAGCAGTTGGGAACTAGCGCTTAGCTCCTACGAGCAGTACTTC. Its translation: CASSWELALSSYEQYF.

CDR3 DNA: TGTGCCAGTACTCATGGGGGGGACGACTATGGCTACACCTTC. The encoded protein is CASTHGGDDYGYTF. This chain joins TRBV19 and TRBJ1-2; D perhaps matches TRBD1 (5 bases). Germline V CDR1 and CDR2: LNHDA, SQIVND (reference sequence). The CDR3 runs 14 residues. V lost 7 bases and J 3 bases, leaving 15 bases between the germline ends. Together with reference TRBV19 and TRBJ1-2, the CDR3 gives the full variable domain: DGGITQSPKYLFRKEGQNVTLSCEQNLNHDAMYWYRQDPGQGLRLIYYSQIVNDFQKGDIAEGYSVSREKKESFPLTVTSAQKNPTAFYLCASTHGGDDYGYTFGSGTRLTVV.

The chain combines TRBV10-3 with TRBJ2-1, with D possibly TRBD2 on 5 matching bases. Trimming removed 6 bases from V and 7 bases from J, with 10 bases in between. Germline V gene data show CDR1 as ENHRY and CDR2 as SYGVKD. The CDR3 spans 12 residues. CDR3 region: CAIRGSGNEQFF. CDR3 nucleotides: TGTGCCATCAGAGGGAGCGGAAATGAGCAGTTCTTC.

This chain links TRBV2 with TRBJ1-4; TRBD1 matches at 8 bases. This CDR3 comprises 16 residues. The J segment lost 8 bases and the V segment lost 0 bases, leaving 8 bases of the junction unmatched. Per the germline V gene, CDR1 is SNHLY and CDR2 is FYNNEI. CDR3 sequence reads: CASSEAQGQGSEKLFF. The CDR3 nucleotides are TGTGCCAGCAGTGAAGCTCAAGGACAGGGAAGCGAAAAACTGTTTTTT.

The rearrangement uses TRBV7-9 and TRBJ2-1; 8 bases map to TRBD2. This CDR3 is 16 amino acids long. V was clipped by 5 bases and J by 9 bases; unmatched bases: 15. From germline, CDR1 is SEHNR and CDR2 FQNEAQ (reference sequence). The CDR3 spells CASSALAELEFGEQFF. The DNA for the CDR3 is TGTGCCAGCAGCGCACTAGCGGAGTTAGAGTTTGGTGAGCAGTTCTTC.

The chain combines TRBV2 with TRBJ2-7; TRBD1 is a possible D gene (5 bases). CDR3 length: 16 amino acids. The germline V gene encodes CDR1 SNHLY and CDR2 FYNNEI. Trimming stripped 1 base from V and 0 bases from J, with 13 bases between. The CDR3 region is CASSEVESTDSYEQYF. In nucleotides, the CDR3 is TGTGCCAGCAGTGAAGTCGAATCGACAGACTCCTACGAGCAGTACTTC.

V is TRBV18 and J is TRBJ2-3; D might be TRBD1 (5 bases). CDR1 and CDR2 from the germline V gene are KGHSH and LQKENI. V was cut by 3 bases and J by 4 bases, with 14 bases left in between. This CDR3 is 15 amino acids long. The CDR3 region is CASSPGADRSDTQYF. The CDR3 DNA is TGTGCCAGCTCACCTGGGGCAGATCGGTCAGATACGCAGTATTTT.

The gene calls are TRBV10-3 and TRBJ1-1, with TRBD1 matching over 12 bases. This CDR3 spans 16 amino acids. J gave up 3 bases and V 7 bases, and 9 bases lay outside the gene matches. Germline V gives CDR1 ENHRY, CDR2 SYGVKD. CDR3 loop: CAITPGQGADDTEAFF. CDR3 sequence (DNA): TGTGCCATCACCCCGGGACAGGGGGCCGATGACACTGAAGCTTTCTTT.

The rearrangement links TRBV19 to TRBJ2-1; maybe TRBD2 (5 bases). The V gene's germline CDR1 is LNHDA and CDR2 SQIVND (reference sequence). CDR3 length equals 14 residues. V lost 7 bases, J lost 0 bases, and 10 bases lay in between. CDR3 bases: TGTGCCAGTAAGGAGGAGGTCTCCTACAATGAGCAGTTCTTC. As protein: CASKEEVSYNEQFF.

Concerning this clone itself: The junction departs from germline at one end; a sequencing error may be responsible. The chain employs TRBV3-1 (or the pseudogene TRBV3-2) and TRBJ1-1; D ambiguous. The CDR3 totals 11 residues. Germline V gene lookup returns CDR1 LGHDT and CDR2 YNNKEL (reference sequence). CDR3 sequence (DNA): TGTGCCAGCAGCCAAAACAGTGAAGCTTTCTTT. This codes for CASSQNSEAFF.

This sequence joins TRBV6-5 and TRBJ2-7, with D possibly matching TRBD1 (5 bases). V lost 5 bases to trimming and J lost 2 bases, with 10 bases between them. This CDR3 region has 13 residues. Germline V gives CDR1 MNHEY, CDR2 SVGAGI. The CDR3 nucleotides are TGTGCCAGCAGTCGTACAGGAACCTACGAGCAGTACTTC. Its translation is CASSRTGTYEQYF.

The chain's CDR3 is CASGPGGDIQYF. The CDR3 bases are TGTGCTAGTGGTCCCGGGGGGGACATTCAGTACTTC. The chain uses TRBV12-5 and TRBJ2-4, with TRBD2 identical over 8 bases. From germline, CDR1 is LGHNT and CDR2 FRNRAP. The CDR3 spans 12 residues. Trimming cost V 5 bases and J 8 bases; bases outside gene matches: 2.

This chain connects TRBV10-3 to TRBJ2-1; TRBD2 matches at 7 bases. The CDR3 is 19 residues long. Germline CDR1 is ENHRY and CDR2 is SYGVKD. Losses at the gene ends were 7 bases for V and 2 bases for J; bases not matched to a gene: 20. CDR3: CAIMEEYGVGREAYNEQFF. The CDR3 DNA follows: TGTGCCATCATGGAGGAGTATGGGGTTGGGAGGGAGGCCTACAATGAGCAGTTCTTC.

The CDR3 nucleotides are TGTGCCAGCAGTGAGGGACAGGGAGAAGGGGAGCTGTTTTTT. This codes for CASSEGQGEGELFF. V gene TRBV2 combines with J gene TRBJ2-2; 9 bases are a match to TRBD1. The V gene's germline CDR1 is SNHLY and CDR2 FYNNEI. This CDR3 contains 14 residues. The junction had 4 bases not matched to a gene; V was cut back by 3 bases and J by 8 bases.

CDR3 DNA: TGTGCCAGCAGTGTTGGACTAGCGGGGCACTACGAGCAGTACTTC. Amino acid sequence: CASSVGLAGHYEQYF. The chain recombines TRBV27 with TRBJ2-7; 12 nucleotides align to TRBD2. From germline, CDR1 is MNHEY and CDR2 SMNVEV (reference sequence). Trimming took 5 bases from V and 3 from J; bases not matched to a gene: 5. The CDR3 is 15 amino acids.

The chain carries TRBV10-2 and TRBJ2-6, with a tentative D call TRBD1 (5 bases). CDR3 size: 15 residues. Deletions cut 6 bases from V and 0 bases from J, with 9 bases between. Germline lookup yields CDR1 WSHSY and CDR2 SAAADI. CDR3 DNA sequence: TGCGCCAGCAGCGTGGGGCCCTCTGGGGCCAACGTCCTGACTTTC. Amino acid sequence: CASSVGPSGANVLTF.

This rearrangement joins TRBV7-2 to TRBJ1-3; D is uncertain. Between the trimmed V and J ends, which lost 5 bases and 1 base, there was a span of 15 bases. Germline CDR1 reads SGHTA; CDR2 reads FQGNSA. The CDR3 covers 16 residues. This chain's CDR3 is CASSPSPQRSGNTIYF. The CDR3 nucleotides are TGTGCCAGCAGCCCAAGCCCACAGAGATCTGGAAACACCATATATTTT. Supplemented by reference TRBV7-2 and TRBJ1-3, the full variable domain reads GAGVSQSPSNKVTEKGKDVELRCDPISGHTALYWYRQSLGQGLEFLIYFQGNSAPDKSGLPSDRFSAERTGGSVSTLTIQRTQQEDSAVYLCASSPSPQRSGNTIYFGEGSWLTVV.

J is TRBJ1-4 and V is TRBV2; a possible D gene is TRBD1 (6 bases). This CDR3 has 14 residues. The V gene lost 7 bases and the J gene lost 2 bases, with 11 bases spanning the gap. Germline loops: CDR1 SNHLY, CDR2 FYNNEI. The CDR3 loop reads CASKQGVTNEKLFF. CDR3 nucleotides: TGTGCCAGCAAACAGGGCGTGACTAATGAAAAACTGTTTTTT.

The chain links TRBV5-4 to TRBJ2-5, with TRBD2 as a possible D gene (5 bases). Germline loops: CDR1 SGHNT, CDR2 YYREEE (reference sequence). This CDR3 spans 14 amino acids. Trimming removed 1 base from V and 5 bases from J, with 12 bases in between. This CDR3 is CASSLRGRGETQYF. The CDR3 DNA sequence: TGTGCCAGCAGCTTGCGAGGGAGAGGGGAGACCCAGTACTTC.